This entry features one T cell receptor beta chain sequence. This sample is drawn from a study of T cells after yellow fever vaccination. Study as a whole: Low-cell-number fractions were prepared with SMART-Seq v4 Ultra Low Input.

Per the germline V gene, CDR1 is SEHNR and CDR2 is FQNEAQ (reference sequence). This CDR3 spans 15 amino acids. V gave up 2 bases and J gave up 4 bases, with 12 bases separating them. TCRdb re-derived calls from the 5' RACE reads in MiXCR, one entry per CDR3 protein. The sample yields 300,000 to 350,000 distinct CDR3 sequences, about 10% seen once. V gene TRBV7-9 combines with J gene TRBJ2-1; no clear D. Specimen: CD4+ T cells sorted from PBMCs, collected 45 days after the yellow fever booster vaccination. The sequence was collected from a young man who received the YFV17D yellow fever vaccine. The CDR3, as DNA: TGTGCCAGCAGCTTACACGGATCGCCGTACAATGAGCAGTTCTTC. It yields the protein CASSLHGSPYNEQFF. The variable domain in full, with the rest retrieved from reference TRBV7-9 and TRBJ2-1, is DTGVSQNPRHKITKRGQNVTFRCDPISEHNRLYWYRQTLGQGPEFLTYFQNEAQLEKSRLLSDRFSAERPKGSFSTLEIQRTEQGDSAMYLCASSLHGSPYNEQFFGPGTRLTVL.